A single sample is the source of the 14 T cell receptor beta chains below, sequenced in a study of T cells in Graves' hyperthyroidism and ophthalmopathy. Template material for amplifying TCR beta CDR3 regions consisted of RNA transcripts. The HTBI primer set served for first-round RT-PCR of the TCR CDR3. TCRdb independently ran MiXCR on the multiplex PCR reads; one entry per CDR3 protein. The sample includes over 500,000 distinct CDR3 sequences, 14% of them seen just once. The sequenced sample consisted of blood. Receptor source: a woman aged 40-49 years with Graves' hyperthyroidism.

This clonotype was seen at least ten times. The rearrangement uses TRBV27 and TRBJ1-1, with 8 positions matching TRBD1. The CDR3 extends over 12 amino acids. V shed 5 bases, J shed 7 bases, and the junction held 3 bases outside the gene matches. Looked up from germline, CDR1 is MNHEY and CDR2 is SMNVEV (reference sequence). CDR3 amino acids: CASSNDRGEAFF. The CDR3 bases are TGTGCCAGCAGTAACGACAGGGGTGAAGCTTTCTTT.

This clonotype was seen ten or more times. In DNA form, the CDR3 reads TGTGCCAGTAATTTGGACAGCGCTCGGGACACTGAAGCTTTCTTT. This translates into CASNLDSARDTEAFF. The rearrangement uses TRBV19 and TRBJ1-1; a possible D gene is TRBD1 (6 bases). Germline V gene sequence: CDR1 LNHDA, CDR2 SQIVND (reference sequence). V was cut by 7 bases and J by 3 bases, with 18 bases left in between. The CDR3 has 15 amino acids.

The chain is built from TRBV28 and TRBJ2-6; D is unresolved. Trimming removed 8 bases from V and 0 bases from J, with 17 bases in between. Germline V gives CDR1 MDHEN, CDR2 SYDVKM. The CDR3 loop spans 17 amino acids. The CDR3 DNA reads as TGTGCCAGCCGCTCCGGCAGCGCCGGCTCTGGGGCCAACGTCCTGACTTTC. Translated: CASRSGSAGSGANVLTF.

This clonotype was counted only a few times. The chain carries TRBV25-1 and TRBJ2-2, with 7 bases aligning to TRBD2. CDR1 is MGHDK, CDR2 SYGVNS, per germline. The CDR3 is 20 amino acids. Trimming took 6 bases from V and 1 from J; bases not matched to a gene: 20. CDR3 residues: CASSSVAGTGPSGNTGELFF. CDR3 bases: TGTGCCAGCAGCTCTGTGGCAGGGACCGGTCCTAGCGGGAACACCGGGGAGCTGTTTTTT.

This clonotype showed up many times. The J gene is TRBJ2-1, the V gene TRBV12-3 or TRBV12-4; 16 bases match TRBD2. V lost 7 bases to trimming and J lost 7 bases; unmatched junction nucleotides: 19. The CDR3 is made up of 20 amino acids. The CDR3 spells CASITSGTSGRGLLVNEQFF. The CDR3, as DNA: TGTGCCAGCATTACCTCCGGGACTAGCGGGAGGGGCCTCCTAGTGAATGAGCAGTTCTTC.

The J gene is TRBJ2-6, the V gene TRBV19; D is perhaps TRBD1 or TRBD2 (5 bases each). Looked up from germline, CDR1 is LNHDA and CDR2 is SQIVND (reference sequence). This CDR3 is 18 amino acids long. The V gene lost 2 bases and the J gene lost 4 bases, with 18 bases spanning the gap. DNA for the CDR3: TGTGCCAGTAGTATAAAGATTCGTGGGGACCTCGGGGCCAACGTCCTGACTTTC. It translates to CASSIKIRGDLGANVLTF.

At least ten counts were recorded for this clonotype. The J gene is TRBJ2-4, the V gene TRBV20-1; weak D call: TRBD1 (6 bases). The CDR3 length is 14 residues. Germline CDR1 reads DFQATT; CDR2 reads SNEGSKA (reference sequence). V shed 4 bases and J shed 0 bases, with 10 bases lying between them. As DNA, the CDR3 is TGCAGTGCTATGGCAGGGGAAGCCAAAAACATTCAGTACTTC. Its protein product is CSAMAGEAKNIQYF.

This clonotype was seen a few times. The CDR3 reads CASSPKWDIENTGELFF. As DNA, the CDR3 is TGTGCCAGCTCACCAAAATGGGACATCGAGAACACCGGGGAGCTGTTTTTT. The chain employs TRBV18 and TRBJ2-2, with TRBD1 as a possible D gene (6 bases). V lost 2 bases, J lost 1 base, and 14 bases lay in between. Germline CDR1 KGHSH, CDR2 LQKENI. CDR3 length equals 17 residues.

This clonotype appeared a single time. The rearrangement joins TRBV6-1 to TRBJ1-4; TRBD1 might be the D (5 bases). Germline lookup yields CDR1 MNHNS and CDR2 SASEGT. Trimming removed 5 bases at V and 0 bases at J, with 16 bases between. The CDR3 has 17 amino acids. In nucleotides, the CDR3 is TGTGCCAGCAGTCCAGGAAGGACAACCCCAACTAATGAAAAACTGTTTTTT. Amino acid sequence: CASSPGRTTPTNEKLFF.

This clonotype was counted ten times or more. Written as DNA, the CDR3 is TGTGCCATCAGTGAGCTGTTACGGGGGAGTACGTACAATGAGCAGTTCTTC. It translates to CAISELLRGSTYNEQFF. The V call is TRBV10-3, the J call TRBJ2-1, with a weak D call TRBD2 (6 bases). The germline CDR1 and CDR2 sequences are ENHRY and SYGVKD. The CDR3 extends over 17 amino acids. V gave up 2 bases and J gave up 4 bases, with 18 bases separating them.

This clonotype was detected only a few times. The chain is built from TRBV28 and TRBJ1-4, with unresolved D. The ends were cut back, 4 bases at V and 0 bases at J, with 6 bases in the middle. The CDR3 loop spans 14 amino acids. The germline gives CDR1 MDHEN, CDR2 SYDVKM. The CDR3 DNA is TGTGCCAGCAGTTCGTATGCAACTAATGAAAAACTGTTTTTT. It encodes CASSSYATNEKLFF. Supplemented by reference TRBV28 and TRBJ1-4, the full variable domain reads DVKVTQSSRYLVKRTGEKVFLECVQDMDHENMFWYRQDPGLGLRLIYFSYDVKMKEKGDIPEGYSVSREKKERFSLILESASTNQTSMYLCASSSYATNEKLFFGSGTQLSVL.

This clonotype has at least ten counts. The CDR3: CASRGARANTGELFF. CDR3 nucleotides: TGCGCCAGCAGGGGAGCGCGGGCGAACACCGGGGAGCTGTTTTTT. The J gene is TRBJ2-2, the V gene TRBV5-1; D might be TRBD2 (5 bases). Germline lookup yields CDR1 SGHRS and CDR2 YFSETQ. This CDR3 contains 15 residues. V was trimmed by 5 bases and J by 0 bases, leaving 11 bases between them.

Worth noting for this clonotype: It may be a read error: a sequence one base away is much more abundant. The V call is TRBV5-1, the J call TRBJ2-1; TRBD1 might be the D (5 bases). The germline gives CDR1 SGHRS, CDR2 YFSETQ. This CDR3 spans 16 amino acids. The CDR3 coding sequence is TGCGTCAGCAGCTTGGCAGGGAAGGTTTCCTACAATGAGCAGTTCTTC. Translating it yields CVSSLAGKVSYNEQFF.

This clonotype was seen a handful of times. The CDR3 DNA reads TGTGCCAGCTCACCCCCGTGGACAGGGCTGACTAATGAAAAACTGTTTTTT. Residues: CASSPPWTGLTNEKLFF. The rearrangement links TRBV18 to TRBJ1-4; 8 nucleotides match TRBD1. Germline CDR1 KGHSH, CDR2 LQKENI. The V and J ends lost 3 bases and 2 bases, in that order; junction bases with no gene match: 8. The CDR3 covers 17 residues.